Below are 9 T cell receptor beta chains sequenced from a single sample in a study of T cells after yellow fever vaccination. TCRdb itself ran the 5' RACE reads through MiXCR, one entry per CDR3 protein. The sample records over 150,000 distinct CDR3 sequences, roughly 6.2% being singletons. The source was CD4+ T cells sorted from PBMCs, collected on the day of the first yellow fever vaccination. Every receptor here comes from a man in his late teens or twenties who received the YFV17D yellow fever vaccine.

The rearrangement links TRBV29-1 to TRBJ2-4; D remains unclear. Germline-derived CDR1 and CDR2 are SQVTM and ANQGSEA. The germline V and J ends were trimmed by 4 bases and 6 bases, with 10 bases remaining between them. The CDR3 extends over 12 amino acids. The CDR3 reads CSVVRTANIQYF. CDR3 DNA sequence: TGCAGCGTTGTACGGACGGCAAACATTCAGTACTTC.

In this sample, this clonotype turned up many times. The chain has TRBV4-1 and TRBJ1-1; maybe TRBD1 (5 bases). The CDR3 extends over 13 amino acids. V dropped 5 bases and J dropped 4 bases, with 11 bases sitting between them. Germline lookup yields CDR1 MGHRA and CDR2 YSYEKL. CDR3 DNA sequence: TGCGCCAGCAGCTCCCCGGGACGCACTGAAGCTTTCTTT. Protein sequence: CASSSPGRTEAFF.

This clonotype was seen ten or more times. This chain links TRBV7-2 with TRBJ2-5; 7 bases agree with TRBD2. V lost 5 bases to trimming and J lost 1 base; unmatched junction nucleotides: 4. Germline loops: CDR1 SGHTA, CDR2 FQGNSA. The CDR3 length is 14 residues. The CDR3 DNA follows: TGTGCCAGCAGCCCTAGCGGATCCCAAGAGACCCAGTACTTC. Translated, it gives CASSPSGSQETQYF.

The V call is TRBV20-1, the J call TRBJ2-5; D ambiguous. V was pared by 5 bases and J by 2 bases, with 9 bases between. CDR1 and CDR2 (germline): DFQATT, SNEGSKA (reference sequence). The CDR3 spans 12 residues. This CDR3 reads CSAGVEQETQYF. In DNA form, the CDR3 reads TGCAGTGCTGGTGTGGAACAAGAGACCCAGTACTTC.

The sample holds a few counts of this clonotype. This rearrangement joins TRBV5-6 to TRBJ2-5; TRBD1 aligns across 9 bases. The V and J ends lost 4 bases and 6 bases, in that order; junction bases with no gene match: 13. CDR3 length: 16 residues. Germline CDR1 is SGHDT and CDR2 is YYEEEE. The DNA of the CDR3 is TGTGCCAGCAGCCCCCTGGACAGGGGCCGGGACCAGACCCAGTACTTC. Its protein is CASSPLDRGRDQTQYF.

Concerning this clonotype itself: The junction departs from germline at one end; a sequencing error may be responsible. The chain is built from TRBV4-3 and TRBJ2-3, with D tentatively TRBD1 or TRBD2 (6 bases each). Germline V gene data show CDR1 as LGHNA and CDR2 as YSLEER. This CDR3 is 13 amino acids long. CDR3 sequence reads: CASWGAVPDTQYF. CDR3 bases: TGCGCCAGCTGGGGGGCAGTCCCAGATACCCAGTATTTT.

As regards this clonotype: This sequence may be a read error, since a much larger clone differs from it by one base. V is TRBV11-3 and J is TRBJ2-2; D gene ambiguous. In germline, CDR1 is SGHNT, CDR2 YENEEA. CDR3 length: 12 amino acids. With 2 bases removed from V and 6 bases from J, the gap between germline ends came to 4 bases. The CDR3, as DNA: TGTGCCAGCAGCTTACCAGCCGGGGAGCTGTTTTTT. Protein product: CASSLPAGELFF.

The chain recombines TRBV5-4 with TRBJ2-2, with 8 bases identical to TRBD1. The CDR3 is 15 amino acids. The germline V gene has CDR1 SGHNT and CDR2 YYREEE (reference sequence). The J segment lost 3 bases and the V segment lost 6 bases, leaving 7 bases of the junction unmatched. CDR3 DNA sequence: TGTGCCAGCACCCTCGGACAGGGACACACCGGGGAGCTGTTTTTT. Protein: CASTLGQGHTGELFF.

The chain combines TRBV20-1 with TRBJ2-1; no clear D. V shed 6 bases and J shed 1 base, with 13 bases lying between them. From germline, CDR1 is DFQATT and CDR2 SNEGSKA (reference sequence). The CDR3 loop spans 14 amino acids. Here the CDR3 reads CSAPISGSYNEQFF. CDR3 nucleotide sequence: TGCAGTGCCCCCATCTCCGGTTCCTACAATGAGCAGTTCTTC.